The present T cell receptor beta chain was sequenced within a study of cytomegalovirus exposure and HLA in healthy donors. It was with 60 Vbeta and 13 Jbeta primers that the PCR ran. Method: immunoSEQ multiplex PCR; TCRdb's copy keeps in-frame clones and lacks some. The sample gives about 180,000 clones, 60% to 85% of which show up once; approximately 3.4% is in the top ten. There are 19 residues in the CDR3. V was pared by 0 bases and J by 5 bases, with 14 bases of the junction left unmatched. Germline CDR1 is LGHNT and CDR2 is FRNRAP. The V and J genes are TRBV12-5 and TRBJ2-7, with 12 bases aligning to TRBD1. This TCR derives from a woman between 50 and 59 years old in good health and CMV-seropositive. The sample consisted of PBMCs. The CDR3 loop is CASGLVRGRYGTGGHEQYF. CDR3 DNA sequence: TGTGCTAGTGGTTTGGTACGAGGACGATATGGGACAGGGGGCCACGAGCAGTACTTC.